These 5 T cell receptor beta chains were all obtained from the same sample, sequenced in a study of blood T cell repertoires in COVID-19. The protocol was immunoSEQ multiplex PCR, while the TCRdb copy is restricted to in-frame clones and leaves out a portion. Of about 350,000 clones listed, 80% to 90% are singletons. Material: PBMCs or T cells enriched from blood (not recorded which). Source of these receptors: a woman aged 25 to 39 who had recovered from COVID-19.

The V and J genes are TRBV10-3 and TRBJ2-3; 7 bases align to TRBD1. CDR1 is ENHRY and CDR2 is SYGVKD in the germline V gene. The junction had 6 bases not matched to a gene; V was cut back by 6 bases and J by 0 bases. This CDR3 comprises 15 residues. The CDR3 sequence: CAISGSTGSTDTQYF. The CDR3 DNA sequence: TGTGCCATCAGCGGATCGACAGGGAGCACAGATACGCAGTATTTT.

This clone was observed a handful of times. The chain is built from TRBV2 and TRBJ1-6; 9 bases align to TRBD1. This CDR3 has 16 residues. V shed 7 bases, J shed 8 bases, and the junction held 12 bases outside the gene matches. CDR1 and CDR2 (germline): SNHLY, FYNNEI. The CDR3 sequence is CASTGATGGSDSPLHF. The CDR3 nucleotides read TGTGCCAGCACCGGTGCAACAGGGGGCTCGGATTCACCCCTCCACTTT.

The chain links TRBV12-1 to TRBJ1-2; the table gives TRBD1 as D, unverified against the DNA. TRBV12-1 is a pseudogene. The CDR3 consists of 18 residues. CDR3 sequence (DNA): TGTGCCAGCAGCTTCCTGGGTGGGGAGACAGGGAAGTACTATGGCTACACCTTC. Translated: CASSFLGGETGKYYGYTF.

The chain uses TRBV6-5 and TRBJ2-1; weak D call: TRBD2 (6 bases). Germline V gives CDR1 MNHEY, CDR2 SVGAGI. Trimming stripped 2 bases from V and 8 bases from J, with 10 bases between. The CDR3 consists of 13 residues. The chain's CDR3 is CASSYQEGDEQFF. The DNA for the CDR3 is TGTGCCAGCAGTTACCAGGAGGGCGATGAGCAGTTCTTC.

The DNA for the CDR3 is TGTGCCAGCAGCTCCCCACCAGGGACAGGGGTAAAAACCATATATTTT. This encodes CASSSPPGTGVKTIYF. This chain uses TRBV7-2 with TRBJ1-3, with 10 bases fitting TRBD1. Germline values: CDR1 SGHTA, CDR2 FQGNSA. The ends lost 4 bases at V and 10 bases at J; junction bases unmatched: 13. The CDR3 is 16 amino acids.